Only a few counts were recorded for the clone carrying this T cell receptor (beta chain). Its antigen is unidentified. This entry is derived from a study of identical twins. Study results and limitations: Where beta out-of-frame sequences were concerned, excess twin sharing was weaker.

CDR1 is SGHRS, CDR2 YFSETQ, per germline. Trimming took off 0 bases at V and 3 bases at J, with 17 bases between the two ends. The CDR3 extends over 17 amino acids. Unique molecular identifiers were in the cDNA, with template-switch universal primer binding. Each CDR3 protein gets one entry after TCRdb re-called the 5' RACE reads with MiXCR. The sample yields about 240,000 distinct CDR3 sequences, roughly a tenth seen once. No donor was unhealthy or non-Caucasian. The clonotype was recovered from a man aged 45-65 years in good health. Sequencing was carried out using memory T cells sorted from blood. V gene TRBV5-1 combines with J gene TRBJ2-3, with D tentatively TRBD1 (7 bases). CDR3 nucleotides: TGCGCCAGCAGCTTGGTTGGGCTACCAGGGGGGACAGATACGCAGTATTTT. Translating gives CASSLVGLPGGTDTQYF.